The subject of this entry is one T cell receptor beta chain. The participants were between roughly 18 and 100 years old and came from 24 US areas. Exposed volunteers were people who met a COVID-19 case within 2 weeks before study entry. The sample is drawn from a study of blood T cell repertoires in COVID-19. About the study: The United States, Italy and Spain provided the acute and convalescent COVID-19 samples.

In the original processing: Amplification of reference gene primers was used by the study to estimate nucleated cell counts. Measured with immunoSEQ multiplex PCR; TCRdb has only the in-frame clones, and not every one. V, J and clone size are those of that table, while D and trimming were read from the DNA. The sample includes about 270,000 clones, approximately 90% of them seen just once. The CDR3 has 14 amino acids. Germline V lookup: CDR1 SGHRS, CDR2 YFSETQ. The V gene lost 0 bases and the J gene lost 3 bases, with 10 bases spanning the gap. The sequence was collected from a man in his forties who had been exposed to COVID-19. This sequence joins TRBV5-1 and TRBJ2-7, with D perhaps matching TRBD2 (6 bases). Sequenced sample: PBMCs or T cells enriched from blood (not recorded which). The CDR3 nucleotides read TGCGCCAGCAGCTTGGGGCGGGGAGTCTACGAGCAGTACTTC. Its protein product is CASSLGRGVYEQYF.